Below, 20 T cell receptor beta chains from the same sample are listed, as sequenced in a study of B cell selection in AIRE deficiency. Sorted regulatory T cells were CD4-positive, CD25-high and CD127-low or negative. Assay used: immunoSEQ multiplex PCR; TCRdb lists only in-frame clones, some missing. The sample has over 20,000 clones; over 90% are singletons. Specimen: CD4+CD25+ Tregs sorted from PBMCs. These receptors all come from a human donor in good health.

CDR3 sequence reads: CAISAGLAYGYTF. CDR3 nucleotides: TGTGCCATCAGTGCCGGGCTTGCCTATGGCTACACCTTC. The rearrangement uses TRBV10-3 and TRBJ1-2; D gene ambiguous. V was pared by 4 bases and J by 4 bases, with 10 bases between. This CDR3 is 13 amino acids long. CDR1 is ENHRY and CDR2 is SYGVKD in the germline V gene.

The chain is built from TRBV28 and TRBJ1-2; no clear D gene. V gave up 11 bases and J gave up 4 bases, with 14 bases separating them. Germline V gives CDR1 MDHEN, CDR2 SYDVKM. This CDR3 is built from 12 residues. The CDR3 region is CAGRGRVYGYTF. CDR3 nucleotides: TGTGCCGGAAGAGGACGGGTCTATGGCTACACCTTC.

As concerns this clone: Compared with germline, one end of the junction differs, possibly owing to a read error. The rearrangement links TRBV4-1 to TRBJ2-7; TRBD1 is a possible D gene (6 bases). The CDR3 has 13 residues. Germline CDR1 is MGHRA and CDR2 is YSYEKL. The chain's CDR3 is CASSQVDRYEQCF. CDR3 sequence (DNA): TGCGCCAGCAGCCAAGTAGACAGGTACGAGCAGTGCTTC.

The genes are TRBV5-1 and TRBJ2-1; 12 positions match TRBD2. The V gene's germline CDR1 is SGHRS and CDR2 YFSETQ. The CDR3 has 16 amino acids. The ends lost 3 bases at V and 3 bases at J; junction bases unmatched: 4. CDR3 sequence: CASSWGTSGLYNEQFF. The CDR3 nucleotides are TGCGCCAGCAGCTGGGGGACTAGCGGGCTCTACAATGAGCAGTTCTTC.

The J gene is TRBJ2-5, the V gene TRBV25-1; 11 bases align to TRBD1. The CDR3 extends over 17 amino acids. Germline V lookup: CDR1 MGHDK, CDR2 SYGVNS. The trim removed 5 bases at V and 4 bases at J, leaving 12 bases unmatched. CDR3 region: CASSPGTGGIGRETQYF. The CDR3 nucleotides are TGTGCCAGCAGTCCCGGGACAGGGGGGATAGGGCGAGAGACCCAGTACTTC.

The V call is TRBV27, the J call TRBJ2-1, with 7 bases fitting TRBD2. The CDR3 covers 15 residues. Germline CDR1 reads MNHEY; CDR2 reads SMNVEV (reference sequence). V trimming: 7 bases; J trimming: 2 bases; junction bases outside the gene matches: 8. As DNA, the CDR3 is TGTGCCAGCACCTTCAGCGGGAAGGCCTACAATGAGCAGTTCTTC. Translation: CASTFSGKAYNEQFF.

The genes are TRBV6-1 and TRBJ2-5, with D uncertain. Between the trimmed V and J ends, which lost 2 bases and 0 bases, there was a span of 10 bases. Germline V lookup: CDR1 MNHNS, CDR2 SASEGT. The CDR3 is made up of 15 amino acids. DNA for the CDR3: TGTGCCAGCAGTGAATTCCGGGCGTACCAAGAGACCCAGTACTTC. Its protein is CASSEFRAYQETQYF.

This clone occurred once. J is TRBJ2-1 and V is TRBV11-2; TRBD2 matches 9 bases. CDR3 length: 13 residues. The V gene end was trimmed by 4 bases and the J gene end by 8 bases; junction bases not matched to a gene: 3. Germline loops: CDR1 SGHAT, CDR2 FQNNGV. The CDR3 region is CASSSSGDDEQFF. The CDR3 bases are TGTGCCAGCAGCTCTAGCGGGGACGATGAGCAGTTCTTC.

The chain recombines TRBV27 with TRBJ1-1; 11 bases match TRBD1. V was pared by 2 bases and J by 4 bases, with 9 bases of the junction left unmatched. CDR3 size: 17 residues. Germline V gene data show CDR1 as MNHEY and CDR2 as SMNVEV (reference sequence). The CDR3 coding sequence is TGTGCCAGCAGTTTAACCCCGGGACAGGGGGGTCCCACTGAAGCTTTCTTT. Amino acid sequence: CASSLTPGQGGPTEAFF.

This chain links TRBV11-2 with TRBJ2-3; D is unclear. With 5 bases removed from V and 6 bases from J, the gap between germline ends came to 15 bases. The CDR3 extends over 14 amino acids. CDR1 and CDR2 (germline): SGHAT, FQNNGV. The CDR3 here is CASSSQASSDTQYF. CDR3 DNA sequence: TGTGCCAGCAGCAGCCAGGCATCCTCGGATACGCAGTATTTT.

V and J are TRBV14 and TRBJ2-5, with 8 nucleotides matching TRBD1. The germline V gene has CDR1 SGHDN and CDR2 FVKESK. The CDR3 covers 15 residues. V shed 1 base and J 4 bases; nucleotides not matched to a gene: 5. CDR3 in DNA: TGTGCCAGCAGCCAAGGACAGGGGAAAGGAGAGACCCAGTACTTC. Translation gives CASSQGQGKGETQYF.

The chain recombines TRBV4-3 with TRBJ2-1; D remains ambiguous. The CDR3 has 12 residues. Germline V gene sequence: CDR1 LGHNA, CDR2 YSLEER. V lost 1 base to trimming and J lost 9 bases, with 7 bases between them. CDR3 nucleotides: TGCGCCAGCAGCCAAGTCTCTGGTGAGCAGTTCTTC. This encodes CASSQVSGEQFF.

The rearrangement links TRBV10-3 to TRBJ2-3, with D uncertain. The CDR3 consists of 12 residues. The V gene lost 2 bases and the J gene lost 4 bases, with 4 bases spanning the gap. Germline-derived CDR1 and CDR2 are ENHRY and SYGVKD. CDR3 residues: CAISESADTQYF. The CDR3 DNA is TGTGCCATCAGTGAGAGTGCAGATACGCAGTATTTT.

In its sample, this clone was seen once. This chain links TRBV5-1 with TRBJ1-1; 11 bases are shared with TRBD1. V lost 4 bases, J lost 0 bases, and 8 bases stayed unmatched. Germline V gene sequence: CDR1 SGHRS, CDR2 YFSETQ. The CDR3 is 17 residues long. For the CDR3, the DNA is TGCGCCAGCAGCAAACGACCGGGACAGGGGGTGAACACTGAAGCTTTCTTT. It is translated as CASSKRPGQGVNTEAFF.

The V gene is TRBV11-3, the J gene TRBJ1-1; D is ambiguous. The CDR3 consists of 13 residues. Per germline, CDR1 SGHNT and CDR2 YENEEA. Trimming left V 1 base short and J 5 bases short, with 8 bases between. The DNA of the CDR3 is TGTGCCAGCAGCTTAGCCGAGGAGACTGAAGCTTTCTTT. This gives the protein CASSLAEETEAFF.

This chain joins TRBV29-1 and TRBJ1-2, with 8 bases matching TRBD1. The V and J ends lost 6 bases and 8 bases, in that order; junction bases with no gene match: 8. CDR1 is SQVTM and CDR2 is ANQGSEA in the germline V gene. This CDR3 contains 12 residues. The CDR3 loop is CSVGDRGSGYTF. The CDR3, as DNA: TGCAGCGTGGGTGACAGGGGATCAGGCTACACCTTC.

The chain couples TRBV7-9 to TRBJ2-5; 8 nucleotides align to TRBD2. TRBJ2-7 explains the end of the DNA better; the J call may be wrong. This CDR3 region has 14 residues. Germline assignment: CDR1 SEHNR and CDR2 FQNEAQ (reference sequence). Written as DNA, the CDR3 is TGTGCCAGCAGCTTTCGGGAGGGCCCCTACGAGCAGTACTTC. It yields the protein CASSFREGPYEQYF.

The chain is built from TRBV4-1 and TRBJ1-2; the D gene is possibly TRBD1 (6 bases). The CDR3 contains 15 residues. Trimming took 4 bases from V and 6 from J, leaving 18 bases between them. Germline V gene sequence: CDR1 MGHRA, CDR2 YSYEKL. DNA of the CDR3: TGCGCCAGCAGCCTAATCCCTAAATCAGGGGATGGCTACACCTTC. Translating gives CASSLIPKSGDGYTF.

The rearrangement links TRBV5-1 to TRBJ2-5; D may be TRBD2 (6 bases). The CDR3 is made up of 16 amino acids. V lost 2 bases and J lost 2, with 16 bases in between. CDR1 and CDR2 from the germline V gene are SGHRS and YFSETQ. The CDR3 sequence is CASSFFFQGGQETQYF. CDR3 bases: TGCGCCAGCAGCTTTTTTTTCCAGGGAGGACAAGAGACCCAGTACTTC.

This chain uses TRBV6-6 with TRBJ2-6; no clear D. Trimming took off 4 bases at V and 0 bases at J, with 7 bases between the two ends. The CDR3 runs to 15 residues. The germline V gene encodes CDR1 MNHNY and CDR2 SVGAGI (reference sequence). This chain's CDR3 is CASSFSPSGANVLTF. The CDR3 DNA reads TGTGCCAGCAGTTTTAGTCCCTCTGGGGCCAACGTCCTGACTTTC.